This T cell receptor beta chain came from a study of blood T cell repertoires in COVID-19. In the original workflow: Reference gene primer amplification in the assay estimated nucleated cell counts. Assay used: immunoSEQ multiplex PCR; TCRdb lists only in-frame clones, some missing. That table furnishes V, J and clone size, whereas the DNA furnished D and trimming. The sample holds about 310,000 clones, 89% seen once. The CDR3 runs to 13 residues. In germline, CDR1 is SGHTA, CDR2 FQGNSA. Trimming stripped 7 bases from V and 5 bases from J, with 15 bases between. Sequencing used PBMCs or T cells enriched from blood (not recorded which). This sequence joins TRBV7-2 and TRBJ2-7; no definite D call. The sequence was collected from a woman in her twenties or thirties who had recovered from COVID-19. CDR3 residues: CASTVLSVHEQYF. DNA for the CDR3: TGTGCCAGCACCGTGCTTAGTGTCCACGAGCAGTACTTC.